This TCR beta chain comes out of a study of blood T cell repertoires in COVID-19. In this sample, this clone turned up once. TCRdb's table, derived via immunoSEQ multiplex PCR, lists solely in-frame clones and lacks some. The sample lists about 83,000 clones, 75% to 90% occurring once. The TCR was taken from a woman aged 45-59 years with active or convalescent COVID-19. The sequencing sample was made of peripheral blood.

The CDR3 region has the DNA TGTGCCACCCCGGACAGGGGGCGAACTAATGAAAAACTGTTTTTT. Translation: CATPDRGRTNEKLFF. The chain employs TRBV6-6 and TRBJ1-4, with TRBD1 identical over 11 bases. The CDR3 covers 15 residues. From germline, CDR1 is MNHNY and CDR2 SVGAGI (reference sequence). Germline trimming cut 10 bases from V and 1 base from J; bases unmatched to any gene: 5.